These 26 T cell receptor beta chains share one sample of origin, sequenced in a study of shared clonotypes between healthy human individuals (TCRdb year 2020). The library was built by means of the immunoSEQ multiplex PCR assay. TCRdb carries this immuneACCESS record with in-frame sequences only. Its versions omit some clonotypes, under half of them owing to an unresolved V gene in the studies checked, with the rest unexplained. This sample lists around 2,000,000 clones; around 96% were detected once. The ten top clones hold 1.2% of the sample. CD8 naive samples consisted of CD45RO-negative cells that were positively selected for CCR7, yielding a CD45RA+CCR7+ population without TemRA cells. The source material was naive CD8+ T cells sorted from blood. The cell subset or site label, as the study defines it: CD45RA+CCR7+. These receptor sequences come from a man younger than 35 in good health.

This clone was observed a few times. V gene TRBV27 combines with J gene TRBJ2-7, with TRBD1 identical over 12 bases. Germline-derived CDR1 and CDR2 are MNHEY and SMNVEV (reference sequence). This CDR3 comprises 14 residues. The J segment lost 5 bases and the V segment lost 2 bases, leaving 1 base of the junction unmatched. The CDR3 DNA follows: TGTGCCAGCAGTTTAGGGACAGGGGGCGACGAGCAGTACTTC. It yields the protein CASSLGTGGDEQYF.

As to this clone: Other DNA sequences of this sample code for an identical CDR3. This sequence joins TRBV9 and TRBJ2-1; D is unclear. The V end lost 0 bases, the J end lost 1 base, and 8 bases lay between the germline ends. Germline lookup yields CDR1 SGDLS and CDR2 YYNGEE. This CDR3 is 15 amino acids long. For the CDR3, the DNA is TGTGCCAGCAGCGTAGAAGGGTTGTCCTACAATGAGCAGTTCTTC. It yields the protein CASSVEGLSYNEQFF.

This chain links TRBV7-8 with TRBJ2-1; D unclear. Between the trimmed V and J ends, which lost 3 bases and 6 bases, there was a span of 15 bases. The CDR3 sequence is 15 residues long. CDR1 and CDR2 from the germline V gene are SGHVS and FQNEAQ. The CDR3 sequence: CASSFLRTISNEQFF. The CDR3 nucleotides read TGTGCCAGCAGCTTCCTCCGGACGATATCCAATGAGCAGTTCTTC.

The chain has TRBV5-4 and TRBJ2-1; D unclear. The CDR3 extends over 14 amino acids. Germline V gene data show CDR1 as SGHNT and CDR2 as YYREEE (reference sequence). V lost 2 bases, J lost 7 bases, and 13 bases lay in between. In DNA, the CDR3 is TGTGCCAGCAGCTTAACGGGTTTCGGGAATGAGCAGTTCTTC. Its translation: CASSLTGFGNEQFF. The full variable domain, with the rest looked up from reference TRBV5-4 and TRBJ2-1, is ETGVTQSPTHLIKTRGQQVTLRCSSQSGHNTVSWYQQALGQGPQFIFQYYREEENGRGNFPPRFSGLQFPNYSSELNVNALELDDSALYLCASSLTGFGNEQFFGPGTRLTVL.

The chain joins TRBV9 to TRBJ1-5; D possibly corresponds to TRBD1 (5 bases). The CDR3 covers 14 residues. The germline V gene has CDR1 SGDLS and CDR2 YYNGEE. V was cut by 6 bases and J by 0 bases, with 10 bases left in between. This CDR3 is CASNEGYSNQPQHF. The CDR3 bases are TGTGCCAGCAACGAGGGGTATAGCAATCAGCCCCAGCATTTT.

The chain uses TRBV7-8 and TRBJ2-7; 11 nucleotides align to TRBD2. From germline, CDR1 is SGHVS and CDR2 FQNEAQ. V lost 6 bases to trimming and J lost 5 bases; unmatched junction nucleotides: 3. The CDR3 runs to 13 residues. The CDR3 nucleotides read TGTGCCAGCAGTCTAGCGGGAGGTGACGAGCAGTACTTC. Its translation: CASSLAGGDEQYF. The full variable domain, completed using reference TRBV7-8 and TRBJ2-7, is GAGVSQSPRYKVAKRGQDVALRCDPISGHVSLFWYQQALGQGPEFLTYFQNEAQLDKSGLPSDRFFAERPEGSVSTLKIQRTQQEDSAVYLCASSLAGGDEQYFGPGTRLTVT.

This chain's CDR3 is CASSVDGSSYGYTF. CDR3 coding DNA: TGTGCCAGCAGCGTAGACGGGTCTAGCTATGGCTACACCTTC. This chain uses TRBV9 with TRBJ1-2, with no clear D. The length of the CDR3 is 14 residues. Per germline, CDR1 SGDLS and CDR2 YYNGEE. Trimming removed 0 bases at V and 4 bases at J, with 10 bases between. The complete variable domain, with remaining parts taken from reference TRBV9 and TRBJ1-2, reads DSGVTQTPKHLITATGQRVTLRCSPRSGDLSVYWYQQSLDQGLQFLIQYYNGEERAKGNILERFSAQQFPDLHSELNLSSLELGDSALYFCASSVDGSSYGYTFGSGTRLTVV.

This chain joins TRBV5-6 and TRBJ2-1; 12 bases agree with TRBD2. Germline V lookup: CDR1 SGHDT, CDR2 YYEEEE. The CDR3 contains 16 residues. V was pared by 4 bases and J by 5 bases, with 7 bases of the junction left unmatched. The chain's CDR3 is CASSLPSGRVDNEQFF. In nucleotides, the CDR3 is TGTGCCAGCAGCCTCCCTAGCGGGAGGGTCGACAATGAGCAGTTCTTC. The variable domain in full, with the rest retrieved from reference TRBV5-6 and TRBJ2-1, is DAGVTQSPTHLIKTRGQQVTLRCSPKSGHDTVSWYQQALGQGPQFIFQYYEEEERQRGNFPDRFSGHQFPNYSSELNVNALLLGDSALYLCASSLPSGRVDNEQFFGPGTRLTVL.

The rearrangement uses TRBV6-5 and TRBJ2-5, with D uncertain. Trimming shortened V by 4 bases and J by 5 bases, and 8 bases separated the two germline ends. The CDR3 totals 12 residues. The germline gives CDR1 MNHEY, CDR2 SVGAGI. CDR3 sequence (DNA): TGTGCCAGCAGTTCCTCTTTGGAGACCCAGTACTTC. It yields the protein CASSSSLETQYF.

The gene calls are TRBV11-2 and TRBJ2-5; the D call may be TRBD1 or TRBD2 (5 bases each). The ends were cut back, 0 bases at V and 3 bases at J, with 11 bases in the middle. From germline, CDR1 is SGHAT and CDR2 FQNNGV. The CDR3 spans 15 residues. CDR3: CASSLERDPKETQYF. The CDR3 DNA is TGTGCCAGCAGCTTAGAGAGGGACCCCAAAGAGACCCAGTACTTC.

V is TRBV7-9 and J is TRBJ1-3, with TRBD1 matching over 8 bases. Trimming at V came to 2 bases and at J to 0 bases, leaving 9 bases not matched to a gene. The CDR3 contains 18 residues. Looked up from germline, CDR1 is SEHNR and CDR2 is FQNEAQ (reference sequence). The CDR3 DNA reads TGTGCCAGCAGCTTACCTGGAATAGGACAGGGCTCTGGAAACACCATATATTTT. This codes for CASSLPGIGQGSGNTIYF.

This chain uses TRBV19 with TRBJ2-7, with a possible D match to TRBD2 (6 bases). This CDR3 comprises 14 residues. V lost 5 bases and J lost 3, with 14 bases in between. The germline gives CDR1 LNHDA, CDR2 SQIVND (reference sequence). CDR3 DNA sequence: TGTGCCAGTAGTCCCGGGGACGGGGGCTACGAGCAGTACTTC. It is translated as CASSPGDGGYEQYF.

The chain's CDR3 is CASSVELGSYNEQFF. CDR3 DNA sequence: TGTGCCAGCAGCGTAGAACTCGGCTCCTACAATGAGCAGTTCTTC. The rearrangement uses TRBV9 and TRBJ2-1; D remains ambiguous. In germline, CDR1 is SGDLS, CDR2 YYNGEE. V gave up 0 bases and J gave up 0 bases, with 7 bases separating them. The CDR3 contains 15 residues.

Details on this clone: In the same sample, other DNA sequences code for this CDR3. CDR3 nucleotides: TGTGCCAGCAGCGGTCCAGGGGGCGAGCAGTACTTC. Residues: CASSGPGGEQYF. The V gene is TRBV9, the J gene TRBJ2-7; 7 bases map to TRBD1. From germline, CDR1 is SGDLS and CDR2 YYNGEE. The trim removed 3 bases at V and 6 bases at J, leaving 3 bases unmatched. The CDR3 has 12 amino acids.

The chain recombines TRBV14 with TRBJ1-1; D possibly corresponds to TRBD1 (5 bases). Trimming stripped 1 base from V and 4 bases from J, with 13 bases between. Looked up from germline, CDR1 is SGHDN and CDR2 is FVKESK. CDR3 length: 15 amino acids. In nucleotides, the CDR3 is TGTGCCAGCAGCCAAGCCGGTCAGGGCGGCACTGAAGCTTTCTTT. Translated, it gives CASSQAGQGGTEAFF.

Points on this clone: Additional DNA sequences in this sample encode the identical CDR3. The chain is built from TRBV5-4 and TRBJ2-7; D uncertain. This CDR3 is built from 13 residues. V lost 4 bases and J lost 0, with 8 bases in between. Germline V gene lookup returns CDR1 SGHNT and CDR2 YYREEE (reference sequence). For the CDR3, the DNA is TGTGCCAGCAGCGGCGACACCTCCTACGAGCAGTACTTC. Amino acid sequence: CASSGDTSYEQYF.

This clone showed up just a few times. V is TRBV7-6 and J is TRBJ2-3; TRBD2 matches 7 bases. The CDR3 totals 13 residues. Trimming removed 6 bases from V and 3 bases from J; junction bases left unmatched: 3. The germline V gene encodes CDR1 SGHVS and CDR2 FNYEAQ. The CDR3 loop reads CASRPSGTDTQYF. The CDR3, as DNA: TGTGCCAGCAGGCCTAGCGGAACAGATACGCAGTATTTT.

The chain joins TRBV27 to TRBJ1-2, with 7 bases fitting TRBD1. Per the germline V gene, CDR1 is MNHEY and CDR2 is SMNVEV (reference sequence). The CDR3 consists of 16 residues. J was trimmed by 1 base and V by 3 bases; bases with no gene match: 8. For the CDR3, the DNA is TGTGCCAGCAGTTTGATATTACAGGGGCTTAACTATGGCTACACCTTC. This translates into CASSLILQGLNYGYTF.

The rearrangement joins TRBV10-2 to TRBJ2-3; D is undetermined. Germline V gene sequence: CDR1 WSHSY, CDR2 SAAADI. The CDR3 sequence is 15 residues long. Trimming left V 5 bases short and J 0 bases short, with 12 bases between. The CDR3 region is CASSFVSPSTDTQYF. As DNA, the CDR3 is TGCGCCAGCAGTTTTGTCAGTCCTAGCACAGATACGCAGTATTTT.

In nucleotides, the CDR3 is TGTGCCAGCAGCTTTACCGGGACAGGGGGCGAGCAGTACTTC. Translating it yields CASSFTGTGGEQYF. The chain couples TRBV7-9 to TRBJ2-7; 11 positions match TRBD1. Germline lookup yields CDR1 SEHNR and CDR2 FQNEAQ (reference sequence). V dropped 3 bases and J dropped 6; count of bases not matched to a gene: 4. This CDR3 is built from 14 residues.

This clone has just one count. This rearrangement joins TRBV6-6 to TRBJ2-1; 7 nucleotides line up with TRBD2. The CDR3 runs 15 residues. Germline V CDR1 and CDR2: MNHNY, SVGAGI (reference sequence). The V and J ends lost 6 bases and 3 bases, in that order; junction bases with no gene match: 8. The CDR3 region is CASSAGTIRYNEQFF. The CDR3 nucleotides are TGTGCCAGCAGCGCCGGGACTATTCGCTACAATGAGCAGTTCTTC.

This clone was found once. The rearrangement joins TRBV10-2 to TRBJ1-2, with D possibly matching TRBD1 (6 bases). The germline V and J ends were trimmed by 6 bases and 3 bases, with 17 bases remaining between them. The CDR3 length is 15 residues. Germline V gene data show CDR1 as WSHSY and CDR2 as SAAADI. Here the CDR3 reads CASSGGGREDYGYTF. The CDR3, as DNA: TGCGCCAGCAGCGGGGGGGGCAGGGAGGACTATGGCTACACCTTC.

In DNA form, the CDR3 reads TGTGCCAGCAGCTTAGGGACTAGCCGAGGTTGGGAGCAGTTCTTC. It yields the protein CASSLGTSRGWEQFF. J is TRBJ2-1 and V is TRBV7-6; 8 bases map to TRBD2. Trimming at V came to 1 base and at J to 10 bases, leaving 9 bases not matched to a gene. The CDR3 is 15 residues long. Germline V lookup: CDR1 SGHVS, CDR2 FNYEAQ.

V is TRBV30 and J is TRBJ1-2, with a tentative D call TRBD1 (6 bases). CDR3 size: 15 residues. Germline V gene lookup returns CDR1 GTSNPN and CDR2 SVGIG (reference sequence). The V and J ends lost 4 bases and 4 bases respectively, with 19 bases between them. The CDR3 nucleotides read TGTGCCTGGACCCCCGGCGGGGGCAGCACCTATGGCTACACCTTC. It specifies CAWTPGGGSTYGYTF. The complete variable domain, with remaining parts taken from reference TRBV30 and TRBJ1-2, reads SQTIHQWPATLVQPVGSPLSLECTVEGTSNPNLYWYRQAAGRGLQLLFYSVGIGQISSEVPQNLSASRPQDRQFILSSKKLLLSDSGFYLCAWTPGGGSTYGYTFGSGTRLTVV.

The V and J genes are TRBV6-5 and TRBJ1-2; D may be TRBD1 (6 bases). Trimming pared 4 bases from V and 6 bases from J, leaving 9 bases between. Germline V CDR1 and CDR2: MNHEY, SVGAGI. This CDR3 contains 12 residues. Here the CDR3 DNA reads TGTGCCAGCAGTTCTCCAGGGGATGGCTACACCTTC. Its protein product is CASSSPGDGYTF.

This chain joins TRBV5-1 and TRBJ2-7; D tentatively fits TRBD1 or TRBD2 (5 bases each). V lost 1 base, J lost 0 bases, and 11 bases lay in between. Germline V gene sequence: CDR1 SGHRS, CDR2 YFSETQ. The CDR3 extends over 15 amino acids. The CDR3 spells CASSLMSGHSYEQYF. CDR3 nucleotides: TGCGCCAGCAGCTTGATGAGCGGACACTCCTACGAGCAGTACTTC. The variable domain in full, with the rest retrieved from reference TRBV5-1 and TRBJ2-7, is KAGVTQTPRYLIKTRGQQVTLSCSPISGHRSVSWYQQTPGQGLQFLFEYFSETQRNKGNFPGRFSGRQFSNSRSEMNVSTLELGDSALYLCASSLMSGHSYEQYFGPGTRLTVT.